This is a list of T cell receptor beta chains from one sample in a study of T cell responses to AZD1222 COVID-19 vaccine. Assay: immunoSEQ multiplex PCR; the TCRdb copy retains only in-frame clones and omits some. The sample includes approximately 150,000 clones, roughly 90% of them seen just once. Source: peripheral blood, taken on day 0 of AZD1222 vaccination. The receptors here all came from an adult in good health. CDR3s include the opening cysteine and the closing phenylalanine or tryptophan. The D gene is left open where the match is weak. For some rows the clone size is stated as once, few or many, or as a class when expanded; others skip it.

CASNRDLGTEAFF,TGTGCCAGCAACAGGGATTTAGGCACTGAAGCTTTCTTT,TRBJ1-1,-,once,TRBV2
CASSLETSGYEQYF,TGCGCCAGCAGCTTGGAGACTAGCGGATACGAGCAGTACTTC,TRBJ2-7,TRBD2,once,TRBV5-1
CASSVTGDYGYTF,TGTGCCAGCAGCGTCACAGGGGACTATGGCTACACCTTC,TRBJ1-2,TRBD1,once,TRBV9
CASSVAGTSSYEQYF,TGTGCCAGCAGCGTAGCGGGGACATCTTCCTACGAGCAGTACTTC,TRBJ2-7,-,-,TRBV9
CASSKVRGTGELFF,TGTGCCAGCAGCAAAGTTCGGGGCACCGGGGAGCTGTTTTTT,TRBJ2-2,-,-,TRBV21-1
CASSLFSGSHEQYF,TGTGCCAGCAGTTTATTTAGCGGGAGCCACGAGCAGTACTTC,TRBJ2-7,TRBD2,-,TRBV28
CASSYGQDTQYF,TGTGCCAGCAGTTACGGGCAAGATACGCAGTATTTT,TRBJ2-3,-,-,TRBV6-5
CASNPNGLAEQYF,TGTGCCAGCAATCCTAACGGACTAGCCGAGCAGTACTTC,TRBJ2-7,TRBD2,-,TRBV9
CASSLDRDSTYEQYF,TGTGCCAGCAGCCTTGACAGGGACTCAACCTACGAGCAGTACTTC,TRBJ2-7,-,-,TRBV28
CASSPSGTDTQYF,TGTGCCAGCTCACCATCGGGCACAGATACGCAGTATTTT,TRBJ2-3,-,once,TRBV18
CASSLQGETQYF,TGTGCCAGCAGCTTGCAGGGGGAGACCCAGTACTTC,TRBJ2-5,-,-,TRBV5-6
CASSQGQGASASKHF,TGCGCCAGCAGCCAAGGACAGGGCGCATCAGCCAGCAAGCATTTT,TRBJ1-5,TRBD1,-,TRBV4-1
CASSVRLRNQPQHF,TGTGCCAGCAGCGTCCGATTGCGGAATCAGCCCCAGCATTTT,TRBJ1-5,-,-,TRBV7-8
CASSLYPTPGTDTQYF,TGTGCCAGCAGTTTATATCCGACACCCGGCACAGATACGCAGTATTTT,TRBJ2-3,-,-,TRBV27
CASSLSREQYF,TGTGCCAGCAGTTTATCCCGCGAGCAGTACTTC,TRBJ2-7,-,-,TRBV28
CASSKDPENLNTGELFF,TGTGCCAGCAGCAAAGATCCTGAGAACTTGAACACCGGGGAGCTGTTTTTT,TRBJ2-2,-,-,TRBV21-1
CASSGYSGRDTDTQYF,TGTGCCAGCAGCGGTTATAGCGGGAGGGACACAGATACGCAGTATTTT,TRBJ2-3,TRBD2,-,TRBV5-4
CASSSPQETQYF,TGTGCCAGCAGCTCCCCTCAAGAGACCCAGTACTTC,TRBJ2-5,-,-,TRBV5-5
CASSQTGTSGRREQFF,TGCGCCAGCAGCCAGACCGGGACTAGCGGGAGAAGGGAGCAGTTCTTC,TRBJ2-1,TRBD2,-,TRBV4-1
CASSLWDRVGTGELFF,TGTGCCAGCAGCTTGTGGGACAGGGTGGGCACCGGGGAGCTGTTTTTT,TRBJ2-2,TRBD1,-,TRBV5-5
CASSDSPASEQFF,TGTGCCAGCAGTGACTCCCCGGCCAGTGAGCAGTTCTTC,TRBJ2-1,-,-,TRBV6-4
CASSLDRGVNTIYF,TGTGCCAGCAGCCTGGACAGGGGAGTAAACACCATATATTTT,TRBJ1-3,TRBD1,-,TRBV5-5
CASSLNRVHEQYF,TGTGCCAGCAGCCTCAACAGGGTCCACGAGCAGTACTTC,TRBJ2-7,-,once,TRBV27
CAWSVARGTWVGSYGYTF,TGTGCCTGGAGTGTAGCTAGGGGGACATGGGTTGGTAGTTATGGCTACACCTTC,TRBJ1-2,-,-,TRBV30
CASSQGGTRTTDTQYF,TGCGCCAGCAGCCAAGGGGGGACTAGGACCACAGATACGCAGTATTTT,TRBJ2-3,TRBD2,-,TRBV4-1
CASSPGQEGSYEQYF,TGTGCCAGCAGCCCGGGACAGGAGGGCTCCTACGAGCAGTACTTC,TRBJ2-7,TRBD1,-,TRBV28
CASREGAGINYGYTF,TGTGCCAGCAGGGAGGGGGCGGGCATAAACTATGGCTACACCTTC,TRBJ1-2,TRBD1,-,TRBV2
CASSLKTSYNEQFF,TGTGCCAGCAGCTTAAAAACGTCCTACAATGAGCAGTTCTTC,TRBJ2-1,-,-,TRBV11-2
CASSTGRGARPHGYTF,TGTGCCAGCAGTACTGGGCGGGGAGCCCGGCCCCATGGCTACACCTTC,TRBJ1-2,-,-,TRBV2
CANPGDRGYNSPLHF,TGTGCCAACCCTGGGGACAGGGGGTATAATTCACCCCTCCACTTT,TRBJ1-6,TRBD1,-,TRBV27
CASSLNRGGDTQYF,TGTGCCAGCAGCTTGAACAGGGGAGGAGATACGCAGTATTTT,TRBJ2-3,-,-,TRBV5-5
CASSDQLGTKLREFF,TGTGCCAGCAGTGACCAGTTAGGGACAAAATTAAGAGAGTTCTTC,TRBJ2-1,-,-,TRBV25-1
CASSHLRGLSYEQYF,TGTGCCAGCAGCCACCTACGGGGCCTCTCCTACGAGCAGTACTTC,TRBJ2-7,-,-,TRBV11-2
CAISGGRTTYEQYF,TGTGCCATCAGTGGGGGACGGACAACCTACGAGCAGTACTTC,TRBJ2-7,-,-,TRBV10-3
CASSYARRTSLGEQYF,TGTGCCAGCAGCTACGCTCGTAGGACCTCCCTCGGCGAGCAGTACTTC,TRBJ2-7,-,-,TRBV6-5
CASRGDREAFF,TGTGCCAGCAGGGGGGACAGAGAAGCTTTCTTT,TRBJ1-1,TRBD1,-,TRBV2
CASSESNSSYEQYF,TGTGCCAGCAGTGAATCGAATAGCTCCTACGAGCAGTACTTC,TRBJ2-7,-,-,TRBV25-1
CASSFRGLPLGYNSPLHF,TGTGCCAGTAGCTTCAGGGGGCTGCCGCTGGGATATAATTCACCCCTCCACTTT,TRBJ1-6,TRBD1,-,TRBV19
CASSPGQNTGELFF,TGTGCCAGCAGTCCCGGACAAAACACCGGGGAGCTGTTTTTT,TRBJ2-2,-,-,TRBV28
CASSQTAEQYF,TGTGCCAGCAGCCAAACTGCCGAGCAGTACTTC,TRBJ2-7,-,once,TRBV3-1/TRBV3-2
CASSLRGQGYTEAFF,TGTGCCAGCAGTTTAAGGGGACAGGGTTACACTGAAGCTTTCTTT,TRBJ1-1,TRBD1,-,TRBV27
CASSPISIKRPSYEQYF,TGCGCCAGCAGCCCCATATCTATCAAGCGGCCCTCCTACGAGCAGTACTTC,TRBJ2-7,-,-,TRBV4-1
CASSLEDLGEAFF,TGTGCCAGCAGTTTAGAGGATTTGGGGGAAGCTTTCTTT,TRBJ1-1,-,-,TRBV12-3/TRBV12-4
CASSLTHLASSSYEQYF,TGTGCCAGTAGCCTAACCCATCTAGCTTCGAGCTCCTACGAGCAGTACTTC,TRBJ2-7,-,once,TRBV19
CATSRMMDEQYF,TGTGCCACCAGCAGAATGATGGACGAGCAGTACTTC,TRBJ2-7,-,-,TRBV15
CASCRGGGVADTQYF,TGTGCCAGCTGCCGTGGCGGGGGTGTGGCAGATACGCAGTATTTT,TRBJ2-3,TRBD2,-,TRBV5-4
CASSEGTASYEQYF,TGTGCCAGCAGTGAAGGGACGGCCTCCTACGAGCAGTACTTC,TRBJ2-7,-,-,TRBV6-1
CASSLLQGWEETQYF,TGTGCCAGCAGCCTACTCCAGGGGTGGGAAGAGACCCAGTACTTC,TRBJ2-5,-,-,TRBV14
CASSTGLAGARYSYEQYF,TGCGCCAGCAGCACGGGACTAGCGGGAGCGAGATACTCCTACGAGCAGTACTTC,TRBJ2-7,TRBD2,once,TRBV5-1
CASSLVGAGYTF,TGTGCCAGCAGCTTAGTAGGTGCAGGCTACACCTTC,TRBJ1-2,-,-,TRBV11-2
CASSPDRGDTEAFF,TGTGCCAGTAGCCCGGACAGGGGCGACACTGAAGCTTTCTTT,TRBJ1-1,TRBD1,-,TRBV19
CASTKSASGYTF,TGTGCCAGCACGAAGAGCGCTAGCGGCTACACCTTC,TRBJ1-2,-,-,TRBV13
CASSLAAGGDQPQHF,TGTGCCAGCAGCTTAGCTGCGGGGGGCGATCAGCCCCAGCATTTT,TRBJ1-5,-,-,TRBV7-9
CASSLARTSGTYNEQFF,TGCGCCAGCAGCTTAGCCAGGACTAGCGGGACCTACAATGAGCAGTTCTTC,TRBJ2-1,TRBD2,-,TRBV5-1